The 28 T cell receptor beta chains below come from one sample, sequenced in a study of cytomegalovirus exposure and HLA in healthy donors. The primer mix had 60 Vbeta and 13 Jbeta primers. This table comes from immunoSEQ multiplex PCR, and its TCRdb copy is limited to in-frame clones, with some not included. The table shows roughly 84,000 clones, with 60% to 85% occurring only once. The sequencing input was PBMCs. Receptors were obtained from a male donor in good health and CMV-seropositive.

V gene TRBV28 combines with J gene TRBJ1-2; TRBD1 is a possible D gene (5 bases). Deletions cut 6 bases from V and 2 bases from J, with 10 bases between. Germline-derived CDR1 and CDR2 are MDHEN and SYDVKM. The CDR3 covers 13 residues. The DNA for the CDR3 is TGTGCCAGCAGGCTAGACAGAAACTATGGCTACACCTTC. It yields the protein CASRLDRNYGYTF.

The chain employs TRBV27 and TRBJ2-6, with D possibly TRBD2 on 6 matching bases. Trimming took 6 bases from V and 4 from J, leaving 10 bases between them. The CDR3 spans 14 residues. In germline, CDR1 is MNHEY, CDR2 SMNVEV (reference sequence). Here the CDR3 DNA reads TGTGCCAGCAGCGGAGGGGACGGGGCCAACGTCCTGACTTTC. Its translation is CASSGGDGANVLTF.

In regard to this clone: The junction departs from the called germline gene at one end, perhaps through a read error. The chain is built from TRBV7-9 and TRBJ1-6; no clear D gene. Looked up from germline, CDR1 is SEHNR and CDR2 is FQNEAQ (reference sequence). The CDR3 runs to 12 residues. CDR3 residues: CSSSLRNSPLHF. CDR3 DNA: TGTTCCAGCAGCTTACGTAATTCACCCCTCCACTTT.

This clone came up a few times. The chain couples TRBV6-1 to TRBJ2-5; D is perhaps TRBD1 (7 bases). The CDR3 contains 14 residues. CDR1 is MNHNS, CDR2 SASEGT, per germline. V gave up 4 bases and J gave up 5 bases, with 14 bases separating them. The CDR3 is CASSGQGGRETQYF. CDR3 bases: TGTGCCAGCAGTGGACAGGGAGGTAGGGAGACCCAGTACTTC.

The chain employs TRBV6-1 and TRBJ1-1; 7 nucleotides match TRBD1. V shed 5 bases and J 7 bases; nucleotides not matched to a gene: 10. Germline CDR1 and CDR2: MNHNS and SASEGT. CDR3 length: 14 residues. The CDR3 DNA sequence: TGTGCCAGCAGTCCTCAGACAGGGAGATTTGAAGCTTTCTTT. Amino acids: CASSPQTGRFEAFF.

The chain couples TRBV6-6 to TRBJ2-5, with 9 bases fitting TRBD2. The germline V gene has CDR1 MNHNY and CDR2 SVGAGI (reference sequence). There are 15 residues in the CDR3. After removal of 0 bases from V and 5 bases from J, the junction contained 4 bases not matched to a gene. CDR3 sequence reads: CASSYSSGGPETQYF. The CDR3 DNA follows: TGTGCCAGCAGTTACTCTAGCGGGGGTCCGGAGACCCAGTACTTC.

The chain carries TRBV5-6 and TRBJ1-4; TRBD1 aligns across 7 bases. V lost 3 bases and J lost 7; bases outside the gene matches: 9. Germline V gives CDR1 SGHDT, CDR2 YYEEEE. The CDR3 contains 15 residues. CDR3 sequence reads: CASSSGEGAAEKLFF. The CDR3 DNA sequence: TGTGCCAGCAGCTCCGGAGAGGGGGCGGCTGAAAAACTGTTTTTT.

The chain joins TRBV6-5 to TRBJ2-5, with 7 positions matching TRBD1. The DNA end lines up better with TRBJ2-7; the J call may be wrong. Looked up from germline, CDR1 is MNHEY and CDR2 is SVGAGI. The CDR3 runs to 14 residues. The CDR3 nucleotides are TGTGCCAGCAGTTGGGCAGGGGGCTCCTACGAGCAGTACTTC. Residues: CASSWAGGSYEQYF.

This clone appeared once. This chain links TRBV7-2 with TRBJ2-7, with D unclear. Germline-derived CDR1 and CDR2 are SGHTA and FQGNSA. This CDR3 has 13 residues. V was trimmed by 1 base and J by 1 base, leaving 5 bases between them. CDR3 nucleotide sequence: TGTGCCAGCAGCTTAGTGGAGTCCTACGAGCAGTACTTC. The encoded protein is CASSLVESYEQYF. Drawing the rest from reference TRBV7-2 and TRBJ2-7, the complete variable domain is GAGVSQSPSNKVTEKGKDVELRCDPISGHTALYWYRQSLGQGLEFLIYFQGNSAPDKSGLPSDRFSAERTGGSVSTLTIQRTQQEDSAVYLCASSLVESYEQYFGPGTRLTVT.

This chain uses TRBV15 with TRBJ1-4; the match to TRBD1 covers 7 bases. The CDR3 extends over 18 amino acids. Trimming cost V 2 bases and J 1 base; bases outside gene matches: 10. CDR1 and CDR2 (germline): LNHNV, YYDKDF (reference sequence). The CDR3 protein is CATSRSRGAVGTNEKLFF. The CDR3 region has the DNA TGTGCCACCAGCAGATCCAGGGGGGCTGTCGGAACTAATGAAAAACTGTTTTTT.

CDR3 nucleotide sequence: TGCGCCAGCACCGTGGTTGGGGGACTTTACAATGAGCAGTTCTTC. It specifies CASTVVGGLYNEQFF. The chain couples TRBV5-1 to TRBJ2-1; TRBD2 might be the D (6 bases). This CDR3 is 15 amino acids long. The germline V and J ends were trimmed by 6 bases and 4 bases, with 17 bases remaining between them. The germline V gene has CDR1 SGHRS and CDR2 YFSETQ.

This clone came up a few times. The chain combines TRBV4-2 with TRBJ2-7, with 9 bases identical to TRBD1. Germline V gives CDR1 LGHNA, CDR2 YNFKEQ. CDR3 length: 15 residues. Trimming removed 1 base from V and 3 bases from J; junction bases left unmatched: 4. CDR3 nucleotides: TGTGCCAGCAGCCAAGTCGGACAGGGGAGCTACGAGCAGTACTTC. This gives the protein CASSQVGQGSYEQYF.

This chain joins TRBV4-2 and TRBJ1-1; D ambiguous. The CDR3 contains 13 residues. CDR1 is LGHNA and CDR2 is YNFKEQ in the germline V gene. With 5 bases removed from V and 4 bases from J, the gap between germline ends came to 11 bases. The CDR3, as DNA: TGTGCCAGCAGCTTAGAACCGGGCACTGAAGCTTTCTTT. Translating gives CASSLEPGTEAFF.

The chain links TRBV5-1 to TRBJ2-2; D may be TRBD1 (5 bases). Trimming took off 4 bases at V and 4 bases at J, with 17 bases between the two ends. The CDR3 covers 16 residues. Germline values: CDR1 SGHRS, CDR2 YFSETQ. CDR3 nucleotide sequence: TGCGCCAGCAGCCGCGACAGTCCCCGGGTCACCGGGGAGCTGTTTTTT. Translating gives CASSRDSPRVTGELFF.

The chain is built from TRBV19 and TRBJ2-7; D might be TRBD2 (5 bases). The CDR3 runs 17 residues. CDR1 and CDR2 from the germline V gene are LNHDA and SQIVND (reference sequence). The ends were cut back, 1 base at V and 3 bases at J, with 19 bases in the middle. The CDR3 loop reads CASSIGISAGRDYEQYF. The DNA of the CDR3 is TGTGCCAGTAGTATAGGGATCTCGGCGGGCCGAGACTACGAGCAGTACTTC.

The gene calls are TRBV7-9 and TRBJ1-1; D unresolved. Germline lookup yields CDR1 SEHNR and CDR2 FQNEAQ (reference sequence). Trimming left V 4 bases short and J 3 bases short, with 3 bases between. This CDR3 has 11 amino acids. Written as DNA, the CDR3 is TGTGCCAGCAGCTCGTACACTGAAGCTTTCTTT. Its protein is CASSSYTEAFF.

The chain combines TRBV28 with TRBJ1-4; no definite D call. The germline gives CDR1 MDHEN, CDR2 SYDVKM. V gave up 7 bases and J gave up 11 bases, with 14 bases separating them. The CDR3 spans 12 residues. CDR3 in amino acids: CASTTLRGKLFF. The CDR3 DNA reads TGTGCCAGCACCACCCTCCGGGGTAAACTGTTTTTT.

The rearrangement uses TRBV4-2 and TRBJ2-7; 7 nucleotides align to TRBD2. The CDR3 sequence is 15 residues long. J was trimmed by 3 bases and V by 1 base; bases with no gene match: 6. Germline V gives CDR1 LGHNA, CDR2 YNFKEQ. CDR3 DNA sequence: TGTGCCAGCAGCCAAGTATCGGGGGGTATCTACGAGCAGTACTTC. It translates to CASSQVSGGIYEQYF.

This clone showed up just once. As DNA, the CDR3 is TGTGCCAGCAGTGAACCGGGGAAGAGCTATGGCTACACCTTC. The encoded protein is CASSEPGKSYGYTF. V and J are TRBV28 and TRBJ1-2, with no clear D. This CDR3 has 14 residues. Deletions cut 5 bases from V and 4 bases from J, with 14 bases between. Per germline, CDR1 MDHEN and CDR2 SYDVKM.

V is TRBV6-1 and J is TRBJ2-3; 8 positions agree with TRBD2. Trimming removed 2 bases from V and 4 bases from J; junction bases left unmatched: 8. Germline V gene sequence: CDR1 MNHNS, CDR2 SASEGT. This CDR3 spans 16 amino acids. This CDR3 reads CASSERQRESPDTQYF. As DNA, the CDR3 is TGTGCCAGCAGTGAAAGGCAGCGGGAGAGCCCAGATACGCAGTATTTT.

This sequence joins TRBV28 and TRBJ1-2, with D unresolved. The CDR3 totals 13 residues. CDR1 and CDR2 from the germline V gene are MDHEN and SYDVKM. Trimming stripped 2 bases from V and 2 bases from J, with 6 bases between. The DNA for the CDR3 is TGTGCCAGCAGTTTAACCAGAAACTATGGCTACACCTTC. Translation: CASSLTRNYGYTF.

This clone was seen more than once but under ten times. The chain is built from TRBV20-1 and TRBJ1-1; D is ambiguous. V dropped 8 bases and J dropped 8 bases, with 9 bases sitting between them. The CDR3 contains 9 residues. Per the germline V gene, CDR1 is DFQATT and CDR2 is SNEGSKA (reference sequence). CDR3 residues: CSSGEEAFF. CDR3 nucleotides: TGCAGTTCGGGAGAAGAAGCTTTCTTT.

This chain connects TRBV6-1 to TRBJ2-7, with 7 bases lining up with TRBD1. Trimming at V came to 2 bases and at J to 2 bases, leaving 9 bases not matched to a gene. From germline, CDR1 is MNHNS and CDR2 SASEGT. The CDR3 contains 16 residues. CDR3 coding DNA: TGTGCCAGCAGTGAAATCACCAGGGACAGTACCTACGAGCAGTACTTC. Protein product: CASSEITRDSTYEQYF.

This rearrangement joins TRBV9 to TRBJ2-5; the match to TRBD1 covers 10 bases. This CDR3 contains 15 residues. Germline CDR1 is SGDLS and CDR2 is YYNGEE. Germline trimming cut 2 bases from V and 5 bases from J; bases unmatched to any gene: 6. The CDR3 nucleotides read TGTGCCAGCAGCGTCGGGACAGGGGAGGGGGAGACCCAGTACTTC. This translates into CASSVGTGEGETQYF.

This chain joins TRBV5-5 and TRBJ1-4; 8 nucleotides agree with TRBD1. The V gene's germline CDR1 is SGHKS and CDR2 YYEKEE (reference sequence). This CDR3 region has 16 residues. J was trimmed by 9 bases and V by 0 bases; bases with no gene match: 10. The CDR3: CASSLGTGTGIQKLFF. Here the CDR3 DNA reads TGTGCCAGCAGCTTGGGAACCGGGACAGGCATACAAAAACTGTTTTTT.

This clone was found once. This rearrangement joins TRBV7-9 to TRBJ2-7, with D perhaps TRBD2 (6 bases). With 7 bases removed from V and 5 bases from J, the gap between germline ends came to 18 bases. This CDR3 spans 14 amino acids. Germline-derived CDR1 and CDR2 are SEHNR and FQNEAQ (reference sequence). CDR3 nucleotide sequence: TGTGCCAGCAAACACCGGGACTCTCTCCACGAGCAGTACTTC. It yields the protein CASKHRDSLHEQYF.

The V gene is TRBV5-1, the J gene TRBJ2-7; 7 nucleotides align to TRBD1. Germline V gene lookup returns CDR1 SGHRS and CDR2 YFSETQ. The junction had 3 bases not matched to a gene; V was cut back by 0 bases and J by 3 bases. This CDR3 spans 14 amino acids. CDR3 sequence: CASSLEGASYEQYF. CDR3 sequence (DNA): TGCGCCAGCAGCTTGGAGGGGGCCAGCTACGAGCAGTACTTC.

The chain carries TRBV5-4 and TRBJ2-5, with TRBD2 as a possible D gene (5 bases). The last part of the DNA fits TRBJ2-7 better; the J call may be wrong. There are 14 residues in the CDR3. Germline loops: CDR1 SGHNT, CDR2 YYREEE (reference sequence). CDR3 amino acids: CASSAGLGAYEQYF. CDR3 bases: TGTGCCAGCAGCGCGGGTTTGGGAGCCTACGAGCAGTACTTC.